These 17 T cell receptor beta chains share one sample of origin, sequenced in a study of cytomegalovirus exposure and HLA in healthy donors. Method: immunoSEQ multiplex PCR; TCRdb's copy keeps in-frame clones and lacks some. Among roughly 300,000 clones listed, around 90% were seen once. Input material: PBMCs. The receptors derive from a woman aged 25 to 45 in good health and CMV-seropositive.

The chain employs TRBV30 and TRBJ2-2, with TRBD1 matching 9 bases. The CDR3 consists of 15 residues. Germline V gene data show CDR1 as GTSNPN and CDR2 as SVGIG (reference sequence). Losses at the gene ends were 4 bases for V and 2 bases for J; bases not matched to a gene: 5. CDR3 region: CAWNRGRLNTGELFF. In nucleotides, the CDR3 is TGTGCCTGGAACAGGGGGCGCCTTAACACCGGGGAGCTGTTTTTT.

The rearrangement joins TRBV9 to TRBJ2-3; no clear D. This CDR3 region has 12 residues. Trimming stripped 4 bases from V and 4 bases from J, with 7 bases between. From germline, CDR1 is SGDLS and CDR2 YYNGEE. Here the CDR3 DNA reads TGTGCCAGCAGCCTAGAGGCAGATACGCAGTATTTT. It is translated as CASSLEADTQYF.

This CDR3 is CASTETGIYTYEQYF. CDR3 coding DNA: TGTGCCAGCACCGAAACCGGCATATATACCTACGAGCAGTACTTC. V usage is TRBV2 and J usage is TRBJ2-7; D is ambiguous. This CDR3 region has 15 residues. Trimming pared 7 bases from V and 2 bases from J, leaving 18 bases between. Germline V gene data show CDR1 as SNHLY and CDR2 as FYNNEI.

The rearrangement joins TRBV6-5 to TRBJ1-2; 7 bases match TRBD1. The ends lost 2 bases at V and 8 bases at J; junction bases unmatched: 2. The CDR3 has 12 residues. Germline V gene lookup returns CDR1 MNHEY and CDR2 SVGAGI. The CDR3 nucleotides are TGTGCCAGCAGTTACAGGGGGCTCGGCTACACCTTC. Translation: CASSYRGLGYTF.

The J gene is TRBJ1-2, the V gene TRBV7-2; 8 nucleotides line up with TRBD1. This CDR3 is built from 15 residues. Unmatched junction bases numbered 5, after V lost 3 bases and J lost 2 bases. The V gene's germline CDR1 is SGHTA and CDR2 FQGNSA. The CDR3 is CASSFRGRMNYGYTF. CDR3 sequence (DNA): TGTGCCAGCAGCTTCAGGGGGCGCATGAACTATGGCTACACCTTC.

The chain carries TRBV7-3 and TRBJ2-1; D is uncertain. The germline CDR1 and CDR2 sequences are SGHTA and FQGTGA. V lost 5 bases and J 7 bases, leaving 18 bases between the germline ends. The length of the CDR3 is 15 residues. The CDR3 loop reads CASSPEFLVGNEQFF. The CDR3 DNA sequence: TGTGCCAGCAGCCCCGAGTTTCTAGTTGGTAATGAGCAGTTCTTC.

The V gene is TRBV6-1, the J gene TRBJ2-1; 7 bases align to TRBD2. V shed 3 bases and J 10 bases; nucleotides not matched to a gene: 12. The CDR3 spans 15 residues. Germline assignment: CDR1 MNHNS and CDR2 SASEGT. The CDR3 here is CASSDNRMAGEEQFF. CDR3 bases: TGTGCCAGCAGTGATAATAGGATGGCGGGAGAGGAGCAGTTCTTC.

This chain links TRBV6-6 with TRBJ2-7; the match to TRBD1 covers 10 bases. The CDR3 consists of 15 residues. The germline V gene encodes CDR1 MNHNY and CDR2 SVGAGI (reference sequence). V shed 2 bases, J shed 5 bases, and the junction held 6 bases outside the gene matches. The CDR3 DNA is TGTGCCAGCAGTTACGGGACAGGGGTTTCGGACGAGCAGTACTTC. This translates into CASSYGTGVSDEQYF.

The CDR3 region is CASSLFTGEKYGYTF. The DNA for the CDR3 is TGTGCCAGCAGTTTATTTACCGGGGAGAAGTATGGCTACACCTTC. The rearrangement links TRBV27 to TRBJ1-2, with D unresolved. Germline V gene lookup returns CDR1 MNHEY and CDR2 SMNVEV (reference sequence). The V gene lost 1 base and the J gene lost 5 bases, with 14 bases spanning the gap. The CDR3 contains 15 residues.

V usage is TRBV28 and J usage is TRBJ1-3; D unclear. This CDR3 has 14 residues. Germline CDR1 MDHEN, CDR2 SYDVKM. V was shortened by 3 bases and J by 0 bases, with 6 bases between the two germline ends. CDR3 sequence reads: CASSLTSSGNTIYF. CDR3 bases: TGTGCCAGCAGTTTGACCTCCTCTGGAAACACCATATATTTT. The full variable domain, its missing parts supplied by reference TRBV28 and TRBJ1-3, is DVKVTQSSRYLVKRTGEKVFLECVQDMDHENMFWYRQDPGLGLRLIYFSYDVKMKEKGDIPEGYSVSREKKERFSLILESASTNQTSMYLCASSLTSSGNTIYFGEGSWLTVV.

The genes are TRBV7-6 and TRBJ2-1; 11 positions agree with TRBD2. Losses at the gene ends were 1 base for V and 4 bases for J; bases not matched to a gene: 9. The V gene's germline CDR1 is SGHVS and CDR2 FNYEAQ. The CDR3 consists of 18 residues. CDR3 coding DNA: TGTGCCAGCAGCTTAGGTCTGCCCACTAGCGGGGGTTACAATGAGCAGTTCTTC. Translated, it gives CASSLGLPTSGGYNEQFF.

In regard to this clone: One end of the junction does not line up with germline, which may come from a read error. The V and J genes are TRBV7-9 and TRBJ1-1; D gene ambiguous. The germline V gene has CDR1 SEHNR and CDR2 FQNEAQ (reference sequence). The CDR3 loop spans 14 amino acids. The CDR3 nucleotides read TGTGCCAGCAGCGTAGCGGGCCCCAGGACTGAAGCTTTCTTT. Translated: CASSVAGPRTEAFF.

The chain couples TRBV6-5 to TRBJ1-1; D gene unclear. The CDR3 loop spans 13 amino acids. V gave up 2 bases and J gave up 7 bases, with 11 bases separating them. Germline CDR1 MNHEY, CDR2 SVGAGI. As DNA, the CDR3 is TGTGCCAGCAGTTACAGGGTGGTCGATGAAGCTTTCTTT. This sequence encodes CASSYRVVDEAFF.

This chain uses TRBV4-3 with TRBJ2-2; D is unresolved. Germline CDR1 is LGHNA and CDR2 is YSLEER. CDR3 length: 14 residues. Between the trimmed V and J ends, which lost 0 bases and 0 bases, there was a span of 2 bases. In DNA form, the CDR3 reads TGCGCCAGCAGCCAAGATACGAACACCGGGGAGCTGTTTTTT. Amino acids: CASSQDTNTGELFF.

V and J are TRBV28 and TRBJ2-7; D remains ambiguous. The CDR3 covers 13 residues. V gave up 3 bases and J gave up 2 bases, with 8 bases separating them. CDR1 and CDR2 from the germline V gene are MDHEN and SYDVKM. CDR3 sequence: CASSFSGTYEQYF. The CDR3 DNA reads as TGTGCCAGCAGTTTCTCAGGTACCTACGAGCAGTACTTC. Looking up the rest from reference TRBV28 and TRBJ2-7 gives the full variable domain: DVKVTQSSRYLVKRTGEKVFLECVQDMDHENMFWYRQDPGLGLRLIYFSYDVKMKEKGDIPEGYSVSREKKERFSLILESASTNQTSMYLCASSFSGTYEQYFGPGTRLTVT.

V usage is TRBV5-4 and J usage is TRBJ1-6; 7 bases agree with TRBD1. Germline values: CDR1 SGHNT, CDR2 YYREEE (reference sequence). J lost 5 bases, V lost 1 base, and 3 bases had no gene match. There are 15 residues in the CDR3. The chain's CDR3 is CASSLNRGHNSPLHF. In DNA form, the CDR3 reads TGTGCCAGCAGCTTGAACAGGGGACATAATTCACCCCTCCACTTT.

The genes are TRBV28 and TRBJ1-5; no definite D call. CDR1 MDHEN and CDR2 SYDVKM come from the germline V gene. The CDR3 covers 16 residues. V was clipped by 6 bases and J by 0 bases, with 15 bases between them. CDR3 in amino acids: CASSLPKSLSNQPQHF. The CDR3 DNA reads as TGTGCCAGCAGCCTCCCGAAGTCCCTTAGCAATCAGCCCCAGCATTTT.